These 18 T cell receptor beta chains were sequenced from one sample in a study of response to subunit inactivated influenza vaccine. TCRdb independently ran MiXCR on the RT-PCR reads; one entry per CDR3 protein. The sample records about 520,000 distinct CDR3 sequences, 7.2% being singletons. This specimen consisted of PBMCs from blood, obtained 23 months after vaccination. The source of these receptors is a man aged 50 to 75 who received an inactivated influenza vaccine.

V is TRBV27 and J is TRBJ1-5, with unresolved D. V shed 5 bases and J shed 0 bases, with 17 bases lying between them. The CDR3 contains 17 residues. Germline V lookup: CDR1 MNHEY, CDR2 SMNVEV (reference sequence). The CDR3 DNA sequence: TGTGCCAGCAGTCCTGAGGGCGTGAAGATTAGCAATCAGCCCCAGCATTTT. It yields the protein CASSPEGVKISNQPQHF.

This clonotype was recorded a few times. The chain joins TRBV29-1 to TRBJ1-1; 8 bases are shared with TRBD1. V was pared by 3 bases and J by 2 bases, with 5 bases of the junction left unmatched. Germline assignment: CDR1 SQVTM and CDR2 ANQGSEA. This CDR3 has 14 amino acids. CDR3 protein: CSVDAGGINTEAFF. The CDR3 region has the DNA TGCAGCGTTGACGCAGGGGGCATAAACACTGAAGCTTTCTTT.

V usage is TRBV20-1 and J usage is TRBJ1-3; D gene ambiguous. CDR1 and CDR2 (germline): DFQATT, SNEGSKA (reference sequence). V was pared by 1 base and J by 3 bases, with 13 bases between. The CDR3 totals 15 residues. CDR3 sequence: CSARVRGNRGNTIYF. The CDR3 DNA reads TGCAGTGCTAGAGTGAGAGGGAATCGTGGAAACACCATATATTTT.

The V call is TRBV7-2, the J call TRBJ2-5; no reliable D call. From germline, CDR1 is SGHTA and CDR2 FQGNSA. The V gene lost 0 bases and the J gene lost 5 bases, with 7 bases spanning the gap. The length of the CDR3 is 13 residues. CDR3 amino acids: CASSLAVRETQYF. CDR3 DNA sequence: TGTGCCAGCAGCTTAGCGGTGCGCGAGACCCAGTACTTC.

The rearrangement joins TRBV11-2 to TRBJ2-6; TRBD2 might be the D (7 bases). V lost 0 bases and J 0 bases, leaving 12 bases between the germline ends. Germline loops: CDR1 SGHAT, CDR2 FQNNGV. The CDR3 spans 18 residues. CDR3 bases: TGTGCCAGCAGCTTAGACGGGGGGCACTTCTCTGGGGCCAACGTCCTGACTTTC. Translation gives CASSLDGGHFSGANVLTF.

This clonotype was detected only a few times. The chain employs TRBV30 and TRBJ1-1; a possible D gene is TRBD1 (6 bases). The germline V gene has CDR1 GTSNPN and CDR2 SVGIG (reference sequence). V lost 2 bases and J lost 11, with 18 bases in between. The CDR3 spans 13 residues. As DNA, the CDR3 is TGTGCCTGGAGTTCGTCTGGGGGCGCTGGGGCTTTCTTT. Translating gives CAWSSSGGAGAFF.

The rearrangement links TRBV20-1 to TRBJ2-7, with 7 bases matching TRBD1. V gave up 6 bases and J gave up 3 bases; unmatched junction bases: 14. CDR3 length: 15 amino acids. CDR1 and CDR2 from the germline V gene are DFQATT and SNEGSKA (reference sequence). The CDR3 DNA sequence: TGCAGTGCCACTTCCTGGGACAGAGCATACTACGAGCAGTACTTC. Protein sequence: CSATSWDRAYYEQYF.

The V and J genes are TRBV6-5 and TRBJ2-2; no clear D gene. Trimming cost V 4 bases and J 5 bases, with 14 bases left between them. The CDR3 extends over 15 amino acids. The germline gives CDR1 MNHEY, CDR2 SVGAGI. For the CDR3, the DNA is TGTGCCAGCAGTTCGACTCTCCGGGTGACCGGGGAGCTGTTTTTT. This codes for CASSSTLRVTGELFF.

This clonotype was found many times. This sequence joins TRBV29-1 and TRBJ2-1; D possibly corresponds to TRBD2 (7 bases). The CDR3 sequence is 14 residues long. Per germline, CDR1 SQVTM and CDR2 ANQGSEA. The V and J ends lost 3 bases and 4 bases respectively, with 13 bases between them. The CDR3 reads CSVDGGGPYNEQFF. The CDR3 region has the DNA TGCAGCGTTGATGGGGGGGGCCCTTACAATGAGCAGTTCTTC.

This clonotype has more than one count but fewer than ten. V and J are TRBV11-1 and TRBJ2-5; D is possibly TRBD1 (6 bases). This CDR3 comprises 14 residues. Per the germline V gene, CDR1 is SGHAT and CDR2 is FQDESV (reference sequence). V lost 5 bases, J lost 3 bases, and 13 bases lay in between. The CDR3 DNA reads as TGTGCCAGCAGCCCGCTAGGACAGAAAGAGACCCAGTACTTC. Translation gives CASSPLGQKETQYF.

The CDR3 protein is CASSQVGQRTYEQYF. The CDR3 DNA reads as TGTGCCAGCAGCCAAGTGGGACAGAGGACCTACGAGCAGTACTTC. The rearrangement joins TRBV3-1 to TRBJ2-7, with 7 bases that match TRBD1. CDR3 length: 15 amino acids. Germline V gene data show CDR1 as LGHDT and CDR2 as YNNKEL (reference sequence). J gave up 2 bases and V 1 base, and 5 bases lay outside the gene matches.

This clonotype has at least ten counts. The chain joins TRBV30 to TRBJ2-1; D might be TRBD1 (6 bases). CDR1 GTSNPN and CDR2 SVGIG come from the germline V gene (reference sequence). There are 15 residues in the CDR3. Trimming left V 1 base short and J 6 bases short, with 16 bases between. Here the CDR3 reads CAWSEAGTRLNEQFF. The CDR3 region has the DNA TGTGCCTGGAGTGAGGCCGGGACACGCCTCAATGAGCAGTTCTTC.

This chain uses TRBV4-2 with TRBJ2-7; maybe TRBD1 (5 bases). CDR1 and CDR2 (germline): LGHNA, YNFKEQ. The length of the CDR3 is 13 residues. Deletions cut 1 base from V and 5 bases from J, with 9 bases between. The CDR3 spells CASSQGEGDEQYF. The CDR3 DNA follows: TGTGCCAGCAGCCAAGGGGAAGGGGACGAGCAGTACTTC.

This clonotype occurred many times. The V call is TRBV2, the J call TRBJ1-1, with 7 bases that match TRBD1. Germline lookup yields CDR1 SNHLY and CDR2 FYNNEI. The CDR3 has 15 amino acids. J lost 1 base, V lost 2 bases, and 4 bases had no gene match. This CDR3 is CASSESRGRNTEAFF. CDR3 coding DNA: TGTGCCAGCAGTGAATCCAGGGGGAGGAACACTGAAGCTTTCTTT.

This clonotype was recorded many times. The V and J genes are TRBV7-6 and TRBJ2-3; D not resolved. V was shortened by 5 bases and J by 0 bases, with 15 bases between the two germline ends. Germline V gene sequence: CDR1 SGHVS, CDR2 FNYEAQ. This CDR3 has 16 amino acids. In nucleotides, the CDR3 is TGTGCCAGCAGCCCCCGCTCTGGTAGCAGCACAGATACGCAGTATTTT. It codes for CASSPRSGSSTDTQYF.

Only a few counts were recorded for this clonotype. The genes are TRBV4-2 and TRBJ1-5; D call uncertain. The V gene's germline CDR1 is LGHNA and CDR2 YNFKEQ. The CDR3 is 13 residues long. Deletions cut 0 bases from V and 7 bases from J, with 7 bases between. CDR3 sequence reads: CASSQDEGQPQHF. CDR3 nucleotide sequence: TGTGCCAGCAGCCAAGATGAAGGCCAGCCCCAGCATTTT.

This chain links TRBV29-1 with TRBJ1-3; no reliable D call. CDR1 is SQVTM and CDR2 is ANQGSEA in the germline V gene. This CDR3 has 13 residues. V shed 4 bases and J shed 0 bases, with 7 bases lying between them. The DNA of the CDR3 is TGCAGCGTTGCCCCCAGCTCTGGAAACACCATATATTTT. Its protein product is CSVAPSSGNTIYF.

This chain connects TRBV5-1 to TRBJ2-2, with 8 bases lining up with TRBD2. V lost 4 bases and J lost 5; bases outside the gene matches: 10. The germline V gene has CDR1 SGHRS and CDR2 YFSETQ. CDR3 length: 16 residues. CDR3 DNA: TGCGCCAGCAGCGTCAGCGGGAGTAGTAGAACCGGGGAGCTGTTTTTT. Residues: CASSVSGSSRTGELFF.